The entry below describes one TCR beta chain. The antigen is not known. The data belong to a study of T-cell reconstitution after alpha-beta-depleted transplantation in children. The TCRbeta library incorporated unique molecular identifiers. From the PCR reads, TCRdb called clonotypes with MiXCR, one entry per CDR3 protein. The sample has about 510,000 distinct CDR3 sequences, about 10% seen once. V was clipped by 4 bases and J by 0 bases, with 13 bases between them. The germline CDR1 and CDR2 sequences are DFQATT and SNEGSKA (reference sequence). This CDR3 is built from 14 residues. Study results and limitations: For some patients, TCRbeta diversity was high at day 60 because of recipient T cells and thymic progenitors that survived. One year after transplant, T-cell counts and diversity came mostly from newly produced T cells. Several hundred expanded graft clones reportedly supplied alpha-beta T cells about two months after transplant.

This TCR was recovered from a female patient between 2 and 15 years old who had a stem cell transplant for aplastic anemia, so the T cells may come from the graft donor. The rearrangement links TRBV20-1 to TRBJ2-7; TRBD1 might be the D (6 bases). The input for sequencing was PBMCs, mostly from graft donor cells, taken 180 days after TCRalphabeta/CD19-depleted stem cell transplant. The CDR3 reads CSAKGEFSSYEQYF. The CDR3 DNA follows: TGCAGTGCTAAGGGGGAGTTTAGCTCCTACGAGCAGTACTTC.